This entry lists 15 T cell receptor beta chains sequenced from one sample in a study of blood T cell repertoires in COVID-19. Libraries were prepared by immunoSEQ multiplex PCR; TCRdb keeps only in-frame clonotypes and omits some of them. This sample has 300,000 to 400,000 clones, with more than 75% found just once. Material: PBMCs or T cells enriched from blood (not recorded which). These receptors came from a man in his sixties who had recovered from COVID-19.

The chain is built from TRBV5-5 and TRBJ1-1; possible D gene TRBD1, 5 bases. Germline V gene sequence: CDR1 SGHKS, CDR2 YYEKEE (reference sequence). The V end lost 1 base, the J end lost 3 bases, and 16 bases lay between the germline ends. The CDR3 sequence is 16 residues long. In DNA, the CDR3 is TGTGCCAGCAGCTTGTCGTACTACAGGATGGACACTGAAGCTTTCTTT. It encodes CASSLSYYRMDTEAFF.

To note about this clone: Other DNA variants within this sample encode the same CDR3. The CDR3 reads CASSLGQNYGYTF. DNA for the CDR3: TGTGCCAGCAGTTTGGGGCAGAACTATGGCTACACCTTC. This chain links TRBV12-3 or TRBV12-4 with TRBJ1-2; D might be TRBD1 (5 bases). This CDR3 is 13 amino acids long. Trimming pared 3 bases from V and 2 bases from J, leaving 7 bases between.

This chain uses TRBV7-8 with TRBJ1-6; D gene ambiguous. The length of the CDR3 is 13 residues. The germline gives CDR1 SGHVS, CDR2 FQNEAQ. V gave up 5 bases and J gave up 6 bases, with 8 bases separating them. The CDR3 bases are TGTGCCAGCAGCCCAAGCCTTAATTCACCCCTCCACTTT. Amino acid sequence: CASSPSLNSPLHF.

The chain links TRBV20-1 to TRBJ2-1; D uncertain. V was cut by 3 bases and J by 7 bases, with 13 bases left in between. The CDR3 runs 13 residues. Germline V CDR1 and CDR2: DFQATT, SNEGSKA (reference sequence). The CDR3: CSASNEDMNEQFF. The CDR3 bases are TGCAGTGCTAGTAACGAGGATATGAATGAGCAGTTCTTC.

The sample holds one count of this clone. The CDR3 sequence is CASNIGTASDTQYF. CDR3 coding DNA: TGTGCCAGTAACATCGGGACAGCTTCAGATACGCAGTATTTT. The chain couples TRBV19 to TRBJ2-3; 7 bases fit TRBD1. The CDR3 is made up of 14 amino acids. Germline V gives CDR1 LNHDA, CDR2 SQIVND (reference sequence). V was pared by 7 bases and J by 4 bases, with 8 bases of the junction left unmatched. The complete variable domain, with remaining parts taken from reference TRBV19 and TRBJ2-3, reads DGGITQSPKYLFRKEGQNVTLSCEQNLNHDAMYWYRQDPGQGLRLIYYSQIVNDFQKGDIAEGYSVSREKKESFPLTVTSAQKNPTAFYLCASNIGTASDTQYFGPGTRLTVL.

The chain uses TRBV6-1 and TRBJ1-2; D possibly corresponds to TRBD1 (6 bases). Deletions cut 10 bases from V and 8 bases from J, with 23 bases between. Germline loops: CDR1 MNHNS, CDR2 SASEGT. The CDR3 covers 14 residues. As DNA, the CDR3 is TGTGCCACCTCACCCACTCTGCAGGGGCAAGGCTACACCTTC. The encoded protein is CATSPTLQGQGYTF.

This clone has just a few counts. This sequence joins TRBV9 and TRBJ1-6; D is ambiguous. Trimming left V 0 bases short and J 9 bases short, with 19 bases between. Germline assignment: CDR1 SGDLS and CDR2 YYNGEE. The CDR3 spans 17 residues. CDR3 in DNA: TGTGCCAGCAGCGTAGAGTTAAAAACCTCCCTGCGTTCACCCCTCCACTTT. As protein: CASSVELKTSLRSPLHF.

The V and J genes are TRBV18 and TRBJ2-1; D is possibly TRBD1 (8 bases). V lost 3 bases and J lost 5, with 14 bases in between. In germline, CDR1 is KGHSH, CDR2 LQKENI. There are 15 residues in the CDR3. The DNA for the CDR3 is TGTGCCAGCTCACCGAACAGGGGGGGTGACAATGAGCAGTTCTTC. It yields the protein CASSPNRGGDNEQFF.

This chain links TRBV6-2 or TRBV6-3 with TRBJ2-1; no definite D call. CDR1 is MNHEY and CDR2 is SVGEGT in the germline V gene. Deletions cut 0 bases from V and 0 bases from J, with 6 bases between. The CDR3 is 15 residues long. CDR3 sequence: CASSYSRLSYNEQFF. The CDR3 bases are TGTGCCAGCAGTTACTCCAGACTCTCCTACAATGAGCAGTTCTTC.

Here the CDR3 reads CAWSWSGRVGNQPQHF. CDR3 DNA: TGTGCCTGGAGCTGGTCAGGGAGGGTAGGCAATCAGCCCCAGCATTTT. This chain uses TRBV30 with TRBJ1-5; maybe TRBD1 (5 bases). The CDR3 contains 16 residues. V lost 3 bases to trimming and J lost 2 bases, with 17 bases between them. CDR1 and CDR2 (germline): GTSNPN, SVGIG (reference sequence).

V usage is TRBV2 and J usage is TRBJ2-5; 9 nucleotides align to TRBD2. CDR1 SNHLY and CDR2 FYNNEI come from the germline V gene. The CDR3 has 14 residues. The trim removed 7 bases at V and 7 bases at J, leaving 10 bases unmatched. The CDR3 DNA follows: TGTGCCAGCAATATGCTAGCGGGGTCTGGGACCCAGTACTTC. This gives the protein CASNMLAGSGTQYF.

The chain employs TRBV3-1 (or the pseudogene TRBV3-2) and TRBJ2-7; TRBD2 is a possible D gene (6 bases). The germline V and J ends were trimmed by 4 bases and 7 bases, with 17 bases remaining between them. CDR1 and CDR2 from the germline V gene are LGHDT and YNNKEL (reference sequence). CDR3 size: 14 residues. CDR3 sequence: CASSLNPGGGEQYF. The CDR3 bases are TGTGCCAGCAGCCTTAACCCCGGGGGTGGGGAGCAGTACTTC.

There are a few counts of this clone. J is TRBJ1-5 and V is TRBV4-3, with TRBD1 matching over 8 bases. CDR1 LGHNA and CDR2 YSLEER come from the germline V gene. The J segment lost 8 bases and the V segment lost 0 bases, leaving 6 bases of the junction unmatched. The CDR3 consists of 15 residues. The CDR3 sequence: CASSQDTTGGEPQHF. For the CDR3, the DNA is TGCGCCAGCAGCCAAGATACTACAGGGGGTGAGCCCCAGCATTTT.

The sample holds one count of this clone. This chain connects TRBV9 to TRBJ2-6; D is undetermined. The CDR3 is 14 amino acids. Germline values: CDR1 SGDLS, CDR2 YYNGEE. V lost 3 bases to trimming and J lost 0 bases, with 4 bases between them. The CDR3: CASSGGSGANVLTF. The CDR3 coding sequence is TGTGCCAGCAGCGGCGGCTCTGGGGCCAACGTCCTGACTTTC.

This chain connects TRBV6-1 to TRBJ1-1; D might be TRBD1 (5 bases). The ends were cut back, 1 base at V and 0 bases at J, with 9 bases in the middle. The germline CDR1 and CDR2 sequences are MNHNS and SASEGT. The CDR3 spans 15 residues. CDR3 region: CASSEDETVNTEAFF. CDR3 sequence (DNA): TGTGCCAGCAGTGAAGATGAGACAGTGAACACTGAAGCTTTCTTT.